These 13 T cell receptor beta chains originate from one sample sequenced in a study of CD8 T cells in Susac syndrome. cDNA came from around 0.5 to 1 ug RNA primed by random hexamers. TCRdb processed the immunoSEQ multiplex PCR reads anew with MiXCR; each CDR3 protein has one entry. The sample yields more than 85,000 distinct CDR3 sequences, roughly 97% seen once. The sequenced material came from CD4+ T cells from PBMCs. The receptors here all came from a human donor in good health.

In this sample, this clonotype turned up once. The chain carries TRBV15 and TRBJ1-5; no clear D gene. The germline V gene has CDR1 LNHNV and CDR2 YYDKDF (reference sequence). V gave up 0 bases and J gave up 1 base, with 7 bases separating them. This CDR3 region has 15 residues. CDR3 bases: TGTGCCACCAGCAGAGAAGTGGTGAGCAATCAGCCCCAGCATTTT. The encoded protein is CATSREVVSNQPQHF.

This chain links TRBV20-1 with TRBJ2-1, with TRBD2 matching 13 bases. The CDR3 is made up of 14 amino acids. Looked up from germline, CDR1 is DFQATT and CDR2 is SNEGSKA (reference sequence). V dropped 3 bases and J dropped 7; count of bases not matched to a gene: 3. CDR3 in DNA: TGCAGTGCTAGGGGACTAGCGGGAAAGAATGAGCAGTTCTTC. Protein product: CSARGLAGKNEQFF.

This chain links TRBV10-3 with TRBJ1-2; 9 bases fit TRBD1. V trimming: 0 bases; J trimming: 6 bases; junction bases outside the gene matches: 8. The CDR3 extends over 16 amino acids. CDR1 is ENHRY and CDR2 is SYGVKD in the germline V gene. CDR3 DNA: TGTGCCATCAGTGAGTCGACCACAGGGGGCATCAATGGCTACACCTTC. It yields the protein CAISESTTGGINGYTF.

This clonotype showed up just once. The chain has TRBV5-1 and TRBJ2-5; D may be TRBD1 or TRBD2 (5 bases each). Germline V lookup: CDR1 SGHRS, CDR2 YFSETQ. The CDR3 has 14 amino acids. Trimming removed 2 bases at V and 5 bases at J, with 13 bases between. Written as DNA, the CDR3 is TGCGCCAGCAGCTTCGGGGTAGAGGGGGAGACCCAGTACTTC. It is translated as CASSFGVEGETQYF. Based on the CDR3 plus reference TRBV5-1 and TRBJ2-5, the full variable domain is KAGVTQTPRYLIKTRGQQVTLSCSPISGHRSVSWYQQTPGQGLQFLFEYFSETQRNKGNFPGRFSGRQFSNSRSEMNVSTLELGDSALYLCASSFGVEGETQYFGPGTRLLVL.

This chain links TRBV29-1 with TRBJ1-5; D ambiguous. The length of the CDR3 is 12 residues. Germline values: CDR1 SQVTM, CDR2 ANQGSEA. Trimming took 4 bases from V and 0 from J, leaving 4 bases between them. The CDR3 nucleotides read TGCAGCGTTGGGATTAGCAATCAGCCCCAGCATTTT. This encodes CSVGISNQPQHF.

V usage is TRBV29-1 and J usage is TRBJ1-2, with 8 bases lining up with TRBD1. The germline V gene has CDR1 SQVTM and CDR2 ANQGSEA. The CDR3 length is 13 residues. After removal of 1 base from V and 6 bases from J, the junction contained 4 bases not matched to a gene. CDR3 coding DNA: TGCAGCGTTGAAGGGACAGGGAACGATGGCTACACCTTC. It encodes CSVEGTGNDGYTF.

This sequence joins TRBV29-1 and TRBJ1-1, with a possible D match to TRBD1 (6 bases). CDR3 size: 14 residues. V lost 3 bases to trimming and J lost 4 bases, with 15 bases between them. Germline V gene sequence: CDR1 SQVTM, CDR2 ANQGSEA. The CDR3 DNA sequence: TGCAGCGTTGACCAGGGGCTAAGCGCCACTGAAGCTTTCTTT. It yields the protein CSVDQGLSATEAFF.

This rearrangement joins TRBV5-1 to TRBJ1-2; D not resolved. CDR1 and CDR2 (germline): SGHRS, YFSETQ. V lost 0 bases, J lost 8 bases, and 17 bases lay in between. The length of the CDR3 is 15 residues. The CDR3 nucleotides read TGCGCCAGCAGCTTGGAGGCAGAAAATCCGGTGGGCTACACCTTC. Its translation is CASSLEAENPVGYTF.

V gene TRBV5-1 combines with J gene TRBJ2-7; TRBD1 agrees at 9 bases. The CDR3 has 16 amino acids. Germline CDR1 SGHRS, CDR2 YFSETQ. V was pared by 3 bases and J by 1 base, with 8 bases of the junction left unmatched. The CDR3: CASSSSGTGLSYEQYF. CDR3 in DNA: TGCGCCAGCAGCTCCTCCGGGACAGGGCTTTCCTACGAGCAGTACTTC.

This chain joins TRBV28 and TRBJ2-4; D not resolved. This CDR3 is built from 14 residues. Looked up from germline, CDR1 is MDHEN and CDR2 is SYDVKM. The V end lost 5 bases, the J end lost 0 bases, and 8 bases lay between the germline ends. The CDR3 protein is CASSPPGAKNIQYF. As DNA, the CDR3 is TGTGCCAGCAGTCCCCCGGGAGCCAAAAACATTCAGTACTTC.

This clonotype was picked up one time. J is TRBJ2-3 and V is TRBV20-1; unclear D gene. Germline V gene sequence: CDR1 DFQATT, CDR2 SNEGSKA (reference sequence). The CDR3 length is 11 residues. V lost 3 bases to trimming and J lost 5 bases, with 6 bases between them. The CDR3 DNA sequence: TGCAGTGCTAGGCTCGAAGATACGCAGTATTTT. Translation: CSARLEDTQYF.

This clonotype has only one observation. CDR3 nucleotides: TGTGCCAGCACCTTGGACAGGGAGCTAGTCGGCAATGAGCAGTTCTTC. Encoded protein: CASTLDRELVGNEQFF. The chain recombines TRBV27 with TRBJ2-1; 8 bases are a match to TRBD1. Germline V gives CDR1 MNHEY, CDR2 SMNVEV (reference sequence). Trimming took 7 bases from V and 6 from J; bases not matched to a gene: 14. This CDR3 contains 16 residues.

The rearrangement joins TRBV27 to TRBJ2-6, with 9 bases that match TRBD1. CDR3 length: 17 amino acids. CDR1 is MNHEY, CDR2 SMNVEV, per germline (reference sequence). V was pared by 3 bases and J by 3 bases, with 6 bases of the junction left unmatched. The CDR3 spells CASSFTTGGVGANVLTF. The CDR3 DNA is TGTGCCAGCAGTTTTACGACAGGGGGGGTTGGGGCCAACGTCCTGACTTTC.